This T cell receptor beta chain was captured by sequencing in a study of blood T cell repertoires in COVID-19. The wider study: PBMCs, B-cell-depleted T cells, or T cells were the source of the cDNA or gDNA that made up the material.

In Seattle, patients joined the study during active infection and were tracked longitudinally. Original methodology: By means of reference gene primer amplification, nucleated cell counts were estimated. Method: immunoSEQ multiplex PCR; TCRdb's copy keeps in-frame clones and lacks some. V and J calls and clone size follow that table, whereas D and trimming were derived from the DNA. This table holds roughly 56,000 clones, roughly 89% found once. Trimming shortened V by 4 bases and J by 7 bases, and 15 bases separated the two germline ends. CDR1 SGHTS and CDR2 YDEGEE come from the germline V gene. The CDR3 extends over 14 amino acids.

This chain links TRBV5-8 with TRBJ1-5, with TRBD1 as a possible D gene (6 bases). The clonotype was recovered from a woman aged 60-75 years with COVID-19, enrolled during active disease. Sequenced sample: peripheral blood. For the CDR3, the DNA is TGTGCCAGCAGCCCGGACAGTTGGAGCCAGCCCCAGCATTTT. Its protein product is CASSPDSWSQPQHF.